A selection of T cell receptor beta chains follows, all from one sample in a study of T cells in Graves' hyperthyroidism and ophthalmopathy. TCRdb itself ran the multiplex PCR reads through MiXCR, one entry per CDR3 protein. The sample holds about 560,000 distinct CDR3 sequences, 15% to 19% seen once. Material: blood. These receptors came from a young woman with Graves' hyperthyroidism. The conserved cysteine and the conserved F or W are not part of the CDR3 here. Each record gives: J gene, V gene, CDR3 protein.

j_gene: TRBJ1-5
v_gene: TRBV12-3/TRBV12-4
CDR3aa: ASTQTGGLNQPQH

j_gene: TRBJ2-7
v_gene: TRBV20-1
CDR3aa: SASPLRFHEQY

j_gene: TRBJ2-1
v_gene: TRBV7-3
CDR3aa: ASSLGDCYNEQF

j_gene: TRBJ2-7
v_gene: TRBV28
CDR3aa: ASSDTSGISYEQY

j_gene: TRBJ2-3
v_gene: TRBV4-1
CDR3aa: ASSQTLAGEADTQY

j_gene: TRBJ2-1
v_gene: TRBV2
CDR3aa: ASELAASYNEQF

j_gene: TRBJ2-1
v_gene: TRBV27
CDR3aa: ASSLLGTVNNEQF

j_gene: TRBJ2-3
v_gene: TRBV7-3
CDR3aa: ASSPIRGIDTQY

j_gene: TRBJ2-1
v_gene: TRBV5-1
CDR3aa: ASTGVGGHYNEQF

j_gene: TRBJ2-7
v_gene: TRBV3-1
CDR3aa: ASSRGLAGVFSYEQY

j_gene: TRBJ2-3
v_gene: TRBV4-1
CDR3aa: ASSQIVSSTDTQY

j_gene: TRBJ2-5
v_gene: TRBV3-1
CDR3aa: ASSQDRLAGETQY

j_gene: TRBJ2-2
v_gene: TRBV3-1
CDR3aa: ASSQTSGRAGELF

j_gene: TRBJ2-3
v_gene: TRBV18
CDR3aa: ASSPPQPHPDTQY

j_gene: TRBJ1-1
v_gene: TRBV7-9
CDR3aa: ASSTPETENTEAF

j_gene: TRBJ2-1
v_gene: TRBV9
CDR3aa: ASSAYVPGLAGANNEQF

j_gene: TRBJ2-3
v_gene: TRBV3-1
CDR3aa: ASSQSLTTDTQY

j_gene: TRBJ1-6
v_gene: TRBV10-3
CDR3aa: ASSLYVYSPLH

j_gene: TRBJ1-3
v_gene: TRBV4-1
CDR3aa: ASSHPPGDYGNTIY

j_gene: TRBJ2-5
v_gene: TRBV20-1
CDR3aa: SAGGYPEVETQY

j_gene: TRBJ2-7
v_gene: TRBV15
CDR3aa: ATSRDFRDRGFWAYEQY

j_gene: TRBJ2-2
v_gene: TRBV7-3
CDR3aa: ASSLWPPGSGRTGELF

j_gene: TRBJ2-1
v_gene: TRBV5-1
CDR3aa: ASSPLVGAYNEQF

j_gene: TRBJ1-2
v_gene: TRBV7-2
CDR3aa: ASSLVRSNYGYT

j_gene: TRBJ2-5
v_gene: TRBV10-3
CDR3aa: AISESGQGDETQY

j_gene: TRBJ2-7
v_gene: TRBV3-1
CDR3aa: ASSQLGFYEQY

j_gene: TRBJ2-2
v_gene: TRBV20-1
CDR3aa: SAITSGRNTGELF

j_gene: TRBJ2-7
v_gene: TRBV7-2
CDR3aa: ASSLALTSGSPHEQY